This TCR beta chain comes out of a study of breast tumors, draining lymph nodes, adjacent tissues. Overall study results and limits: Tumor TCR diversity was below lymph nodes but above nontumor tissue. Tumor and nontumor repertoires were significantly more similar in luminal-like than in basal-like breast cancer.

Axillary draining lymph nodes of breast cancer patients supplied the node samples. TCRdb recomputed calls from the multiplex PCR reads with MiXCR, one row per CDR3 protein. The table has roughly 260,000 distinct CDR3 sequences, 30% seen once. In its sample, this clonotype was seen a few times. Its antigen is as yet unknown. Per germline, CDR1 GTSNPN and CDR2 SVGIG (reference sequence). The CDR3 spans 14 residues. With V trimmed by 1 base and J by 4 bases, 4 bases remained unmatched. This chain connects TRBV30 to TRBJ2-7; 10 nucleotides line up with TRBD2. This TCR came from a female donor with breast cancer. Some clones in this sample may be carry-over from other donors' samples. The sequenced sample was axillary lymph node tissue. The CDR3 nucleotides are TGTGCCTGGAGTGCAGGGACTAGCGTATACGAGCAGTACTTC. It is translated as CAWSAGTSVYEQYF.